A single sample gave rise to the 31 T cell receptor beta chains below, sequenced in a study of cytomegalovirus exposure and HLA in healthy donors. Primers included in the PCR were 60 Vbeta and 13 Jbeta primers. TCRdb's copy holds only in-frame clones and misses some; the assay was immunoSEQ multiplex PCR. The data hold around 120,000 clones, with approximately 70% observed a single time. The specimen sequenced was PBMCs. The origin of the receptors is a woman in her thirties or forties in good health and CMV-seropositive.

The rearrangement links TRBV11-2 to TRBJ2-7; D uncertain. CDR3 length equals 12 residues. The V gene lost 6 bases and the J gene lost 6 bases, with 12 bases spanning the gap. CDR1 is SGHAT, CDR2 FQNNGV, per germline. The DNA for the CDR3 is TGTGCCAGCAGTCTAGGAATACGCGAGCAGTACTTC. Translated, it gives CASSLGIREQYF.

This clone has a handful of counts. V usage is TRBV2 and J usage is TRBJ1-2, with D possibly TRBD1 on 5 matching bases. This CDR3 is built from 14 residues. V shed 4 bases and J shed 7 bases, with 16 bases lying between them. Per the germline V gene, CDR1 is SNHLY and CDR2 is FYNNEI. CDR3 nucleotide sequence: TGTGCCAGCAGTGGAATAGGGGCAAAGGGTGGCTACACCTTC. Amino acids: CASSGIGAKGGYTF. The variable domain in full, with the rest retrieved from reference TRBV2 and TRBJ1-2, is EPEVTQTPSHQVTQMGQEVILRCVPISNHLYFYWYRQILGQKVEFLVSFYNNEISEKSEIFDDQFSVERPDGSNFTLKIRSTKLEDSAMYFCASSGIGAKGGYTFGSGTRLTVV.

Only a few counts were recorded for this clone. The CDR3 region is CASSPTQGQGNTEAFF. In DNA, the CDR3 is TGTGCCAGCTCACCAACACAGGGACAGGGAAACACTGAAGCTTTCTTT. The chain couples TRBV18 to TRBJ1-1; the match to TRBD1 covers 9 bases. With V trimmed by 2 bases and J by 2 bases, 6 bases remained unmatched. Germline CDR1 reads KGHSH; CDR2 reads LQKENI. The CDR3 covers 16 residues.

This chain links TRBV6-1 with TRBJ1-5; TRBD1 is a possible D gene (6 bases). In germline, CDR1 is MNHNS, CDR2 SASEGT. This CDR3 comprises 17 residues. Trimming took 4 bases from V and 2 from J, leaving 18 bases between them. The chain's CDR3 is CASSVLWGLTGNQPQHF. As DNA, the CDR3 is TGTGCCAGCAGTGTCCTATGGGGGCTGACGGGCAATCAGCCCCAGCATTTT.

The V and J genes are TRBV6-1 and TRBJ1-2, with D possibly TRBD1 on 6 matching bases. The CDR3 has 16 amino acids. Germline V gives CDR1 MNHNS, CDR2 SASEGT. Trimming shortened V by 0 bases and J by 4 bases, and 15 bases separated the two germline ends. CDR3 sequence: CASSEALGASGYGYTF. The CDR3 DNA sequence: TGTGCCAGCAGTGAAGCGCTGGGGGCCTCTGGCTATGGCTACACCTTC.

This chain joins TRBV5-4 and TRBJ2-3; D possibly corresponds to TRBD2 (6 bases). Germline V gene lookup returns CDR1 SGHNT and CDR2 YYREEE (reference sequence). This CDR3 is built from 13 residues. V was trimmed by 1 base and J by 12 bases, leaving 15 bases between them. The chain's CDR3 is CASSLLPRESQYF. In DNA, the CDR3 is TGTGCCAGCAGCTTGTTACCCCGGGAGTCACAGTATTTT.

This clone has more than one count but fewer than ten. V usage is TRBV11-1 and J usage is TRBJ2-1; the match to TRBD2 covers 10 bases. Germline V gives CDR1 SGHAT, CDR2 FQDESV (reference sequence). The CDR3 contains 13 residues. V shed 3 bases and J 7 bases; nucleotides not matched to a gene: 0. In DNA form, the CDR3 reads TGTGCCAGCAGCTTGACTAGCGGGAATGAGCAGTTCTTC. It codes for CASSLTSGNEQFF.

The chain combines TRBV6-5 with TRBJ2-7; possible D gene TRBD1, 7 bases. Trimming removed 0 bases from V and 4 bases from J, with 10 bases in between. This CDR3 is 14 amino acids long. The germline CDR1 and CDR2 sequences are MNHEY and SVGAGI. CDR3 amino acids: CASSYSAGGYEQYF. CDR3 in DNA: TGTGCCAGCAGTTACTCGGCAGGGGGGTACGAGCAGTACTTC.

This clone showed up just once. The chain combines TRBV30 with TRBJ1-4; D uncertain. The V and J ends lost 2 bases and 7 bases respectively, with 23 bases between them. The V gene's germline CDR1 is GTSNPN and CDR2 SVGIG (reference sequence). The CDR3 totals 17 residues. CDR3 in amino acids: CAWSPPDIVPSSEKLFF. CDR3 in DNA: TGTGCCTGGAGTCCTCCTGACATAGTCCCAAGCAGTGAAAAACTGTTTTTT.

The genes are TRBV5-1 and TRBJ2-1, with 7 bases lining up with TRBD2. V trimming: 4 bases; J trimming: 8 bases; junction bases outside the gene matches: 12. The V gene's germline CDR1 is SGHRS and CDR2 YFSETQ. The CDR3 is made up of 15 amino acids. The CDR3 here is CASSGGEGFWDEQFF. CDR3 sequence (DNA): TGCGCCAGCAGCGGGGGGGAGGGTTTCTGGGATGAGCAGTTCTTC. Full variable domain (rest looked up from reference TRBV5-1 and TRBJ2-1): KAGVTQTPRYLIKTRGQQVTLSCSPISGHRSVSWYQQTPGQGLQFLFEYFSETQRNKGNFPGRFSGRQFSNSRSEMNVSTLELGDSALYLCASSGGEGFWDEQFFGPGTRLTVL.

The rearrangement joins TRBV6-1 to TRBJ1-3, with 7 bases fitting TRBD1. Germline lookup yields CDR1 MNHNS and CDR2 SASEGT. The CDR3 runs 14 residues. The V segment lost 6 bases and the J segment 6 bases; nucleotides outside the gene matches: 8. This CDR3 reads CASRVDRAANTIYF. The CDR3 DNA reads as TGTGCCAGCAGGGTAGACAGGGCAGCAAACACCATATATTTT.

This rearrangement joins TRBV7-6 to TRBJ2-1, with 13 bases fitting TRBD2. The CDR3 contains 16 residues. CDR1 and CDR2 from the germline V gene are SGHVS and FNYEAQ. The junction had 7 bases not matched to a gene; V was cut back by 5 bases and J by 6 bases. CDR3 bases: TGTGCCAGCAGCACGATCGGGACTAGCGGGGCCAATGAGCAGTTCTTC. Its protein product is CASSTIGTSGANEQFF.

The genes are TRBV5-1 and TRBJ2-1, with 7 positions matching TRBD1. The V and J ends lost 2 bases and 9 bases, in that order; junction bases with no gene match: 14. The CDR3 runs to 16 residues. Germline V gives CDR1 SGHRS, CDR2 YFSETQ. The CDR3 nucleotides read TGCGCCAGCAGCTTCCCGCCGGATGGGACAGCCTCTGAGCAGTTCTTC. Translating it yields CASSFPPDGTASEQFF.

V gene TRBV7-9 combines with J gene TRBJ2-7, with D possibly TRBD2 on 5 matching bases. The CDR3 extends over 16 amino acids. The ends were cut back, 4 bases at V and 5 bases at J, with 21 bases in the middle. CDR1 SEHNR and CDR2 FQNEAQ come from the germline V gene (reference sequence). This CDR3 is CASSSYFGRGSDEQYF. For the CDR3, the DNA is TGTGCCAGCAGCTCCTACTTCGGCCGGGGAAGCGACGAGCAGTACTTC.

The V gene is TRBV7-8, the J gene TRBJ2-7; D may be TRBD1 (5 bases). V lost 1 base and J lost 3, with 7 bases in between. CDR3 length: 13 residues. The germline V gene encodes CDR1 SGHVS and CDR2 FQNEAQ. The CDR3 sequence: CASSLGDSYEQYF. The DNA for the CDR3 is TGTGCCAGCAGCTTAGGAGACAGCTACGAGCAGTACTTC. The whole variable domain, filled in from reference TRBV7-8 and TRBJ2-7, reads GAGVSQSPRYKVAKRGQDVALRCDPISGHVSLFWYQQALGQGPEFLTYFQNEAQLDKSGLPSDRFFAERPEGSVSTLKIQRTQQEDSAVYLCASSLGDSYEQYFGPGTRLTVT.

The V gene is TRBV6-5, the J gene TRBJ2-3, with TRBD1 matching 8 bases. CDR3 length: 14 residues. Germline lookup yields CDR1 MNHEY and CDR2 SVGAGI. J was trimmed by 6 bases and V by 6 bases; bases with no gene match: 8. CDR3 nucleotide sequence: TGTGCCAGCAGCCCGGACAGGGTTGGGGATACGCAGTATTTT. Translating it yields CASSPDRVGDTQYF.

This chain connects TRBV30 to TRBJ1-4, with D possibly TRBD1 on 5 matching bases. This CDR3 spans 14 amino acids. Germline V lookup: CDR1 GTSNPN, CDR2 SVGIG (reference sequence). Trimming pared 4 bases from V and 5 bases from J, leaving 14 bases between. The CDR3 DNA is TGTGCCTGGATGCCGGGACTGGGGAATGAAAAACTGTTTTTT. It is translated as CAWMPGLGNEKLFF.

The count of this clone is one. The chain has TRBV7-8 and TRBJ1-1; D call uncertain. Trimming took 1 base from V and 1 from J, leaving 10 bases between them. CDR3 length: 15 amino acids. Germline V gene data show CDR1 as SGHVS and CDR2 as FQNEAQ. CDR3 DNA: TGTGCCAGCAGCTTAGATGCACAGCAGAACACTGAAGCTTTCTTT. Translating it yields CASSLDAQQNTEAFF.

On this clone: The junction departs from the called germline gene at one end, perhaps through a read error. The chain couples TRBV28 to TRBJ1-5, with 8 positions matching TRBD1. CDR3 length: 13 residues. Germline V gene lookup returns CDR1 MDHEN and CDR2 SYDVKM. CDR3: CASSLSGGQPQHF. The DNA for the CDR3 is TGTGCCAGCAGCTTATCAGGGGGCCAGCCCCAGCATTTT.

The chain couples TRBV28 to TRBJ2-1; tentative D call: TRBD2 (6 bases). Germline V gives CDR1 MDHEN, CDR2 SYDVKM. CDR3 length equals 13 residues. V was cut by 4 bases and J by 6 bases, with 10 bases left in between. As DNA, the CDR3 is TGTGCCAGCAGTTCAGGGACTTCCAATGAGCAGTTCTTC. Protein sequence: CASSSGTSNEQFF.

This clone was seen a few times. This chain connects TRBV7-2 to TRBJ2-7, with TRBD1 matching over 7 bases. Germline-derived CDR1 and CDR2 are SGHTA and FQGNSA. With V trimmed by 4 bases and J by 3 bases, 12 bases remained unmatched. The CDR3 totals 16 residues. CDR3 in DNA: TGTGCCAGCAGCTCGGGATTGGGACAGTCCTTCTACGAGCAGTACTTC. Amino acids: CASSSGLGQSFYEQYF. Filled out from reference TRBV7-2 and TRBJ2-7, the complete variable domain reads GAGVSQSPSNKVTEKGKDVELRCDPISGHTALYWYRQSLGQGLEFLIYFQGNSAPDKSGLPSDRFSAERTGGSVSTLTIQRTQQEDSAVYLCASSSGLGQSFYEQYFGPGTRLTVT.

The DNA of the CDR3 is TGTGCTAGTGGTTTGGTCCTTGACAGGGAGATGAACACTGAAGCTTTCTTT. It translates to CASGLVLDREMNTEAFF. The chain carries TRBV12-5 and TRBJ1-1, with TRBD1 identical over 7 bases. Unmatched junction bases numbered 7, after V lost 0 bases and J lost 0 bases. The CDR3 has 17 residues. The V gene's germline CDR1 is LGHNT and CDR2 FRNRAP.

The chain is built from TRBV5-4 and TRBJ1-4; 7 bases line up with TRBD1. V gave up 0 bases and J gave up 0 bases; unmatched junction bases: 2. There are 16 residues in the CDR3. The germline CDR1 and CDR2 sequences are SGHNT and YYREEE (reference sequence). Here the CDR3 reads CASSLDRGATNEKLFF. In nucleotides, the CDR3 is TGTGCCAGCAGCTTGGACAGGGGCGCAACTAATGAAAAACTGTTTTTT.

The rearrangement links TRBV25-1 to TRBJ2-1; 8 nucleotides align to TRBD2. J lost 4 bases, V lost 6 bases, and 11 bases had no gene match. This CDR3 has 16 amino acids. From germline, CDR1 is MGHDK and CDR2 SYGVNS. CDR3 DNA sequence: TGTGCCAGCAGCGCGTATAGCGGGGAACCTTACAATGAGCAGTTCTTC. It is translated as CASSAYSGEPYNEQFF.

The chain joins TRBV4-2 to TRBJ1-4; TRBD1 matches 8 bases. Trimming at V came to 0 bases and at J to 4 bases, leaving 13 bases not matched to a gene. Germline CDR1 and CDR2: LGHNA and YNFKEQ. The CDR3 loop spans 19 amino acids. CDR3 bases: TGTGCCAGCAGCCAAGATAGGACAGGGCCACAATACATTAATGAAAAACTGTTTTTT. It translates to CASSQDRTGPQYINEKLFF.

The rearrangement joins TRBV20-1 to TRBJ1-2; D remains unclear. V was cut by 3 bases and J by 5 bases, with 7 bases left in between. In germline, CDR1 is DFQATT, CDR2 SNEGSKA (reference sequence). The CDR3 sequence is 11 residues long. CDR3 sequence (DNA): TGCAGTGCTAGTAGAGTGTATGGCTACACCTTC. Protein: CSASRVYGYTF.

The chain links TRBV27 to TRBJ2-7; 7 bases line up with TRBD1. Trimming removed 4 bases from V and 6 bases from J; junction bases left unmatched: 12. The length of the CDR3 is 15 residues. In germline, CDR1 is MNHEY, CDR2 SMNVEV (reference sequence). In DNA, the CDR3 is TGTGCCAGCAGTTCAGCCCGACAGGGTAGTGGCGAGCAGTACTTC. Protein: CASSSARQGSGEQYF.

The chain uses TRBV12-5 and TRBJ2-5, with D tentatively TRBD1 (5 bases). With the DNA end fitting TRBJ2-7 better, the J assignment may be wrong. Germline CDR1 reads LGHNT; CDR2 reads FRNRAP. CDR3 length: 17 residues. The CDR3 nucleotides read TGTGCTAGTGGTTTGGCAACAGGACGACGTGCCGGCTACGAGCAGTACTTC. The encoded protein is CASGLATGRRAGYEQYF.

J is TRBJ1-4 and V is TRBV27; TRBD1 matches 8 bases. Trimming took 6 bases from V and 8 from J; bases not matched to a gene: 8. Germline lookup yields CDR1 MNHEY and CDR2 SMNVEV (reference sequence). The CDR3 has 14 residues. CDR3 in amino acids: CASSPWTGYEKLFF. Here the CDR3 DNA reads TGTGCCAGCAGCCCTTGGACAGGGTACGAAAAACTGTTTTTT.

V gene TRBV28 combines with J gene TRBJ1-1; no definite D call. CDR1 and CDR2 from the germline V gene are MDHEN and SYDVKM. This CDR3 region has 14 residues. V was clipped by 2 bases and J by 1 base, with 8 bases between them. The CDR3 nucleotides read TGTGCCAGCAGTTTAATCCCAGGGAACACTGAAGCTTTCTTT. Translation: CASSLIPGNTEAFF.

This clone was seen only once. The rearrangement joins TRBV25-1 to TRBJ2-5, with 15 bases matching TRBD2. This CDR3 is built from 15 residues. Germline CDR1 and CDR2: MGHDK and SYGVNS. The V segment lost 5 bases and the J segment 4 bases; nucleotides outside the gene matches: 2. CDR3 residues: CASSRTSGRGETQYF. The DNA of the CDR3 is TGTGCCAGCAGTAGGACTAGCGGGAGGGGAGAGACCCAGTACTTC.